A single sample gave rise to the 26 T cell receptor beta chains below, sequenced in a study of T cells in Graves' hyperthyroidism and ophthalmopathy. RNA transcripts were the template for amplifying TCR beta CDR3 regions. The HTBI primer set was used in a first-round RT-PCR of the TCR CDR3. Each CDR3 protein gets one entry after TCRdb re-called the multiplex PCR reads with MiXCR. This sample has more than 550,000 distinct CDR3 sequences, with roughly a sixth found just once. Sequencing was performed on blood. Receptors were obtained from a woman aged 50 to 65 with Graves' hyperthyroidism that later progressed to Graves' ophthalmopathy.

This clonotype was recorded only once. The chain uses TRBV20-1 and TRBJ1-1; maybe TRBD1 (6 bases). Trimming cost V 4 bases and J 5 bases, with 14 bases left between them. Germline lookup yields CDR1 DFQATT and CDR2 SNEGSKA (reference sequence). CDR3 length: 13 amino acids. The CDR3 DNA reads TGCAGTGCTATTGGAGGGGGACGGACTGAAGCTTTCTTT. Amino acid sequence: CSAIGGGRTEAFF.

V is TRBV27 and J is TRBJ2-1; TRBD2 aligns across 8 bases. Trimming took 6 bases from V and 4 from J; bases not matched to a gene: 8. The CDR3 is 15 amino acids. Germline V gene lookup returns CDR1 MNHEY and CDR2 SMNVEV (reference sequence). CDR3: CASRLAGWTYNEQFF. The DNA of the CDR3 is TGTGCCAGCAGATTAGCGGGGTGGACGTACAATGAGCAGTTCTTC.

This clonotype has ten or more counts. The chain has TRBV11-2 and TRBJ2-7; tentative D call: TRBD2 (5 bases). The CDR3 consists of 15 residues. The V end was cut by 5 bases, the J end by 0 bases, with 14 bases between. Germline V lookup: CDR1 SGHAT, CDR2 FQNNGV. CDR3 nucleotide sequence: TGTGCCAGCAGCCCGGAGGTAGCAAGCTCCTACGAGCAGTACTTC. Translating gives CASSPEVASSYEQYF.

V and J are TRBV7-6 and TRBJ1-4, with a possible D match to TRBD1 (5 bases). In germline, CDR1 is SGHVS, CDR2 FNYEAQ. The CDR3 runs 14 residues. V was trimmed by 1 base and J by 3 bases, leaving 6 bases between them. CDR3 residues: CASSLEGANEKLFF. The CDR3 bases are TGTGCCAGCAGCTTAGAAGGGGCTAATGAAAAACTGTTTTTT.

This clonotype was seen at least ten times. The chain has TRBV6-1 and TRBJ2-5, with 9 bases that match TRBD2. The CDR3 has 15 amino acids. Per the germline V gene, CDR1 is MNHNS and CDR2 is SASEGT. Trimming at V came to 3 bases and at J to 9 bases, leaving 11 bases not matched to a gene. This chain's CDR3 is CASSDRTSVGRAQYF. The CDR3 bases are TGTGCCAGCAGTGACCGGACTAGCGTGGGAAGGGCCCAGTACTTC.

This clonotype has more than one count but fewer than ten. The CDR3 region is CASSHSLAGGPVDKNIQYF. In DNA form, the CDR3 reads TGTGCCAGCAGCCATAGTCTAGCGGGGGGGCCTGTAGACAAAAACATTCAGTACTTC. The chain uses TRBV9 and TRBJ2-4; 12 positions match TRBD2. V was clipped by 4 bases and J by 3 bases; unmatched bases: 14. Germline V gives CDR1 SGDLS, CDR2 YYNGEE. The length of the CDR3 is 19 residues.

The rearrangement links TRBV27 to TRBJ1-5; unclear D gene. The germline CDR1 and CDR2 sequences are MNHEY and SMNVEV (reference sequence). Trimming shortened V by 0 bases and J by 4 bases, and 7 bases separated the two germline ends. The CDR3 loop spans 14 amino acids. The DNA for the CDR3 is TGTGCCAGCAGTTTATCGATAATAAATCAGCCCCAGCATTTT. Protein sequence: CASSLSIINQPQHF.

The chain joins TRBV28 to TRBJ2-2; D might be TRBD1 or TRBD2, each matching 7 bases. In germline, CDR1 is MDHEN, CDR2 SYDVKM. V shed 4 bases and J shed 2 bases, with 23 bases lying between them. The CDR3 extends over 19 amino acids. Written as DNA, the CDR3 is TGTGCCAGCAGTTCCCCCAGGGGGGGGGCCCGAATTAACACCGGGGAGCTGTTTTTT. This gives the protein CASSSPRGGARINTGELFF.

This chain uses TRBV20-1 with TRBJ1-5; D may be TRBD1 (5 bases). Germline V gene data show CDR1 as DFQATT and CDR2 as SNEGSKA (reference sequence). This CDR3 is built from 12 residues. Trimming stripped 5 bases from V and 7 bases from J, with 12 bases between. CDR3: CSASQGSQPQHF. Written as DNA, the CDR3 is TGCAGTGCTTCCCAGGGATCCCAGCCCCAGCATTTT.

In its sample, this clonotype was seen many times. This rearrangement joins TRBV12-3 or TRBV12-4 to TRBJ1-2; D gene ambiguous. V was cut by 1 base and J by 5 bases, with 11 bases left in between. CDR3 size: 14 residues. The CDR3 DNA sequence: TGTGCCAGCAGTTTAGGGGGAATTCGGTATGGCTACACCTTC. Encoded protein: CASSLGGIRYGYTF.

The genes are TRBV4-1 and TRBJ1-4, with D tentatively TRBD1 (6 bases). The V end lost 0 bases, the J end lost 4 bases, and 15 bases lay between the germline ends. The CDR3 totals 17 residues. Germline V gives CDR1 MGHRA, CDR2 YSYEKL. CDR3 region: CASSQDRSGQLNEKLFF. The CDR3 nucleotides read TGCGCCAGCAGCCAAGATCGTTCAGGACAGCTTAATGAAAAACTGTTTTTT.

This clonotype was recorded at least ten times. The chain has TRBV9 and TRBJ1-1; no clear D. V gave up 0 bases and J gave up 5 bases, with 8 bases separating them. This CDR3 region has 13 residues. CDR1 and CDR2 (germline): SGDLS, YYNGEE. CDR3 in amino acids: CASSVGGRTEAFF. In DNA, the CDR3 is TGTGCCAGCAGCGTAGGGGGTAGGACTGAAGCTTTCTTT. The variable domain in full, with the rest retrieved from reference TRBV9 and TRBJ1-1, is DSGVTQTPKHLITATGQRVTLRCSPRSGDLSVYWYQQSLDQGLQFLIQYYNGEERAKGNILERFSAQQFPDLHSELNLSSLELGDSALYFCASSVGGRTEAFFGQGTRLTVV.

V gene TRBV19 combines with J gene TRBJ1-3, with a tentative D call TRBD1 (5 bases). The CDR3 consists of 16 residues. Trimming stripped 6 bases from V and 3 bases from J, with 18 bases between. Germline V gene data show CDR1 as LNHDA and CDR2 as SQIVND (reference sequence). This CDR3 reads CASSGTATRSGNTIYF. The CDR3 DNA is TGTGCCAGTAGCGGGACCGCGACCCGAAGTGGAAACACCATATATTTT.

In its sample, this clonotype is medium-sized. This chain links TRBV2 with TRBJ1-1; D remains ambiguous. The CDR3 is 14 residues long. Germline CDR1 is SNHLY and CDR2 is FYNNEI. The germline V and J ends were trimmed by 8 bases and 2 bases, with 15 bases remaining between them. The CDR3 is CASSPDRLNTEAFF. The CDR3 DNA is TGTGCCAGCTCACCAGACCGATTAAACACTGAAGCTTTCTTT.

This clonotype has a count of ten or more. V gene TRBV12-3 or TRBV12-4 combines with J gene TRBJ2-7; 7 bases match TRBD2. This CDR3 is built from 11 residues. V shed 8 bases and J 5 bases; nucleotides not matched to a gene: 3. CDR3 coding DNA: TGTGCCAGCGGCGGGGGAGACGAGCAGTACTTC. It yields the protein CASGGGDEQYF.

The chain employs TRBV6-1 and TRBJ1-2; the D is unclear. CDR1 MNHNS and CDR2 SASEGT come from the germline V gene. The length of the CDR3 is 13 residues. Trimming removed 5 bases at V and 4 bases at J, with 11 bases between. CDR3 sequence (DNA): TGTGCCAGCAGTCAGACATCTAGCTATGGCTACACCTTC. Protein product: CASSQTSSYGYTF.

CDR3 amino acids: CASSRGTVNTGELFF. CDR3 DNA: TGCGCCAGCAGCCGAGGGACAGTTAACACCGGGGAGCTGTTTTTT. V and J are TRBV4-1 and TRBJ2-2; the match to TRBD1 covers 7 bases. The CDR3 is 15 residues long. J lost 2 bases, V lost 4 bases, and 4 bases had no gene match. Germline values: CDR1 MGHRA, CDR2 YSYEKL.

This clonotype came up many times. V is TRBV20-1 and J is TRBJ2-1, with D possibly being TRBD1 (5 bases). CDR1 is DFQATT, CDR2 SNEGSKA, per germline (reference sequence). The CDR3 contains 12 residues. V was shortened by 4 bases and J by 6 bases, with 10 bases between the two germline ends. CDR3 sequence reads: CSAMLGPNEQFF. CDR3 DNA: TGCAGTGCTATGTTGGGGCCCAATGAGCAGTTCTTC.

The chain uses TRBV10-3 and TRBJ2-1, with D maybe TRBD2 (5 bases). CDR3 length: 14 amino acids. Per germline, CDR1 ENHRY and CDR2 SYGVKD. Trimming left V 7 bases short and J 6 bases short, with 16 bases between. CDR3 protein: CAIKQSTSINEQFF. DNA of the CDR3: TGTGCCATCAAGCAATCCACTAGTATCAATGAGCAGTTCTTC.

The chain employs TRBV7-9 and TRBJ2-7; TRBD1 agrees at 10 bases. The CDR3 extends over 18 amino acids. Germline trimming cut 1 base from V and 5 bases from J; bases unmatched to any gene: 14. CDR1 SEHNR and CDR2 FQNEAQ come from the germline V gene (reference sequence). CDR3 sequence reads: CASSLVFQTGQGKDEQYF. CDR3 bases: TGTGCCAGCAGCTTAGTATTCCAAACGGGACAGGGGAAGGACGAGCAGTACTTC.

This clonotype was seen a few times. The chain employs TRBV7-6 and TRBJ1-1; TRBD1 might be the D (6 bases). The CDR3 extends over 14 amino acids. Germline V gives CDR1 SGHVS, CDR2 FNYEAQ. V lost 5 bases to trimming and J lost 1 base, with 11 bases between them. The CDR3 nucleotides are TGTGCCAGCAGCGTACTAGGGGGGAACACTGAAGCTTTCTTT. It specifies CASSVLGGNTEAFF.

This clonotype was counted between two and nine times. The CDR3 loop reads CASSLDRGRTGELFF. Here the CDR3 DNA reads TGTGCCAGCAGTCTTGACAGGGGGCGCACCGGGGAGCTGTTTTTT. The genes are TRBV6-1 and TRBJ2-2, with 10 nucleotides matching TRBD1. Trimming removed 5 bases from V and 4 bases from J; junction bases left unmatched: 4. Germline CDR1 is MNHNS and CDR2 is SASEGT. This CDR3 is built from 15 residues.

In this sample, this clonotype turned up a few times. The V gene is TRBV7-8, the J gene TRBJ2-7; D remains unclear. In germline, CDR1 is SGHVS, CDR2 FQNEAQ. The CDR3 sequence is 13 residues long. The ends were cut back, 5 bases at V and 5 bases at J, with 13 bases in the middle. CDR3 region: CASSPLARDEQYF. In nucleotides, the CDR3 is TGTGCCAGCAGCCCCTTGGCCCGGGACGAGCAGTACTTC.

Turning to this clonotype: Since a much larger clone is just one base distant, this may be a read error. The rearrangement links TRBV18 to TRBJ2-7, with 7 bases that match TRBD1. The CDR3 is made up of 14 amino acids. Germline-derived CDR1 and CDR2 are KGHSH and LQKENI. The CDR3 DNA is TGTGCCAGCTCACCAGCAGACAGGGCCTACGAGCAGCACTTC. Protein: CASSPADRAYEQHF.

This clonotype was recorded a few times. Written as DNA, the CDR3 is TGTGCCAGCAGCCAATCAGGGCTGGTGGCTGAGCAGTTCTTC. As protein: CASSQSGLVAEQFF. The chain uses TRBV3-1 and TRBJ2-1; D might be TRBD1 (5 bases). This CDR3 has 14 residues. Germline V gives CDR1 LGHDT, CDR2 YNNKEL (reference sequence). The germline V and J ends were trimmed by 2 bases and 9 bases, with 14 bases remaining between them.

This chain joins TRBV20-1 and TRBJ2-7; tentative D call: TRBD1 (6 bases). The germline V gene encodes CDR1 DFQATT and CDR2 SNEGSKA (reference sequence). Trimming stripped 0 bases from V and 2 bases from J, with 11 bases between. CDR3 length: 14 amino acids. Here the CDR3 DNA reads TGCAGTGCTAGAGATAGGGGGAAGGCCTACGAGCAGTACTTC. This codes for CSARDRGKAYEQYF.